A single sample gave rise to the 23 T cell receptor beta chains below, sequenced in a study of cytomegalovirus exposure and HLA in healthy donors. This PCR relied on a set of 60 Vbeta primers and 13 Jbeta primers. Data came from immunoSEQ multiplex PCR; TCRdb stores just in-frame clones and leaves some out. The sample contains 140,000 to 150,000 clones, almost 85% of which appear only once. Source material: PBMCs. These receptors came from a woman in her sixties in good health and CMV-seropositive.

V is TRBV29-1 and J is TRBJ2-1, with TRBD1 matching over 10 bases. The J segment lost 9 bases and the V segment lost 6 bases, leaving 5 bases of the junction unmatched. The CDR3 sequence is 12 residues long. The germline CDR1 and CDR2 sequences are SQVTM and ANQGSEA. The CDR3 coding sequence is TGCAGCGTCCGACAGGGGGCACGTGAGCAGTTCTTC. Protein sequence: CSVRQGAREQFF.

V gene TRBV19 combines with J gene TRBJ2-3; no firm D call. The CDR3 extends over 12 amino acids. Looked up from germline, CDR1 is LNHDA and CDR2 is SQIVND (reference sequence). The V end was cut by 7 bases, the J end by 3 bases, with 8 bases between. The CDR3 region has the DNA TGTGCCAGTACTCCCGGGACAGATACGCAGTATTTT. Protein: CASTPGTDTQYF.

The chain links TRBV4-1 to TRBJ2-5; TRBD2 aligns across 13 bases. Germline lookup yields CDR1 MGHRA and CDR2 YSYEKL. The V segment lost 2 bases and the J segment 6 bases; nucleotides outside the gene matches: 9. The CDR3 is made up of 17 amino acids. The CDR3 sequence: CASSQLGTSGKEKTQYF. In nucleotides, the CDR3 is TGCGCCAGCAGCCAACTGGGGACTAGCGGGAAAGAAAAGACCCAGTACTTC.

The V gene is TRBV6-5, the J gene TRBJ2-7; D may be TRBD2 (5 bases). Germline CDR1 reads MNHEY; CDR2 reads SVGAGI. V lost 2 bases, J lost 7 bases, and 15 bases lay in between. The CDR3 extends over 14 amino acids. The CDR3 bases are TGTGCCAGCAGTTACGAGGGCCCGGCGGCGGAGCAGTACTTC. Its translation is CASSYEGPAAEQYF.

The chain carries TRBV2 and TRBJ2-7; possibly TRBD1 for D (6 bases). Trimming stripped 5 bases from V and 6 bases from J, with 11 bases between. There are 12 residues in the CDR3. From germline, CDR1 is SNHLY and CDR2 FYNNEI. The chain's CDR3 is CASSNTGLEQYF. The CDR3 nucleotides read TGTGCCAGCAGTAATACAGGGCTCGAGCAGTACTTC. The variable domain in full, completed from reference TRBV2 and TRBJ2-7, reads EPEVTQTPSHQVTQMGQEVILRCVPISNHLYFYWYRQILGQKVEFLVSFYNNEISEKSEIFDDQFSVERPDGSNFTLKIRSTKLEDSAMYFCASSNTGLEQYFGPGTRLTVT.

This clone was counted once. This chain joins TRBV6-6 and TRBJ2-7; perhaps TRBD2 as D (5 bases). The CDR3 contains 13 residues. Per the germline V gene, CDR1 is MNHNY and CDR2 is SVGAGI (reference sequence). The V and J ends lost 6 bases and 1 base respectively, with 10 bases between them. CDR3 coding DNA: TGTGCCAGCAGCCGTCCGGGGTCCTACGAGCAGTACTTC. Protein product: CASSRPGSYEQYF.

V usage is TRBV6-6 and J usage is TRBJ2-7; 7 bases match TRBD1. Unmatched junction bases numbered 1, after V lost 2 bases and J lost 3 bases. The CDR3 sequence is 13 residues long. Germline CDR1 reads MNHNY; CDR2 reads SVGAGI (reference sequence). The CDR3 coding sequence is TGTGCCAGCAGTTACGACAGGGTCTACGAGCAGTACTTC. Translating it yields CASSYDRVYEQYF.

The chain joins TRBV7-9 to TRBJ2-1; the match to TRBD2 covers 13 bases. This CDR3 has 13 amino acids. The germline CDR1 and CDR2 sequences are SEHNR and FQNEAQ (reference sequence). V was clipped by 10 bases and J by 9 bases; unmatched bases: 6. The DNA of the CDR3 is TGTGCCACCCGGACTAGCGGGAGTACTGAGCAGTTCTTC. It is translated as CATRTSGSTEQFF.

This chain links TRBV6-5 with TRBJ1-6; no clear D. Germline V CDR1 and CDR2: MNHEY, SVGAGI. This CDR3 has 14 amino acids. V lost 2 bases, J lost 3 bases, and 5 bases lay in between. CDR3 residues: CASSYIDYNSPLHF. The CDR3 DNA reads TGTGCCAGCAGTTACATAGACTATAATTCACCCCTCCACTTT.

The chain employs TRBV28 and TRBJ2-7, with 7 bases matching TRBD1. V was pared by 3 bases and J by 0 bases, with 8 bases of the junction left unmatched. The CDR3 contains 16 residues. Looked up from germline, CDR1 is MDHEN and CDR2 is SYDVKM. The chain's CDR3 is CASSFEGQMNSYEQYF. In DNA, the CDR3 is TGTGCCAGCAGTTTTGAGGGACAGATGAACTCCTACGAGCAGTACTTC.

The CDR3 loop is CASSHTRRDRQNIQYF. CDR3 coding DNA: TGTGCCAGCAGTCACACTCGGCGGGACAGGCAAAACATTCAGTACTTC. The chain couples TRBV27 to TRBJ2-4; TRBD1 aligns across 8 bases. Germline CDR1 reads MNHEY; CDR2 reads SMNVEV (reference sequence). Trimming removed 5 bases from V and 5 bases from J; junction bases left unmatched: 11. The CDR3 is made up of 16 amino acids.

The CDR3 here is CASSFLAEQETQYF. CDR3 DNA sequence: TGCGCCAGCAGCTTTCTAGCGGAGCAAGAGACCCAGTACTTC. The chain uses TRBV5-1 and TRBJ2-5; 7 positions agree with TRBD2. V lost 2 bases, J lost 2 bases, and 3 bases stayed unmatched. The CDR3 is made up of 14 amino acids. Per germline, CDR1 SGHRS and CDR2 YFSETQ.

V usage is TRBV6-5 and J usage is TRBJ2-7, with 10 bases aligning to TRBD2. Germline CDR1 reads MNHEY; CDR2 reads SVGAGI. J was trimmed by 8 bases and V by 4 bases; bases with no gene match: 14. The CDR3 has 16 amino acids. The DNA of the CDR3 is TGTGCCAGCAGTTTCGCCGGGACTAGCGCCACTACGAAGCAGTACTTC. Residues: CASSFAGTSATTKQYF.

This chain links TRBV7-8 with TRBJ1-3; no clear D gene. CDR3 size: 14 residues. From germline, CDR1 is SGHVS and CDR2 FQNEAQ. Trimming removed 5 bases from V and 1 base from J, with 9 bases in between. In nucleotides, the CDR3 is TGTGCCAGCAGCCGGGATATTTCTGGAAACACCATATATTTT. This gives the protein CASSRDISGNTIYF.

The chain carries TRBV4-2 and TRBJ2-5, with D perhaps TRBD2 (5 bases). The germline V and J ends were trimmed by 6 bases and 6 bases, with 17 bases remaining between them. The CDR3 covers 14 residues. Germline CDR1 and CDR2: LGHNA and YNFKEQ. The CDR3 region has the DNA TGTGCCAGCAGGTCCGTTCGGGGTTCGAAGACCCAGTACTTC. This translates into CASRSVRGSKTQYF.

The genes are TRBV2 and TRBJ2-2; 7 bases line up with TRBD1. CDR1 is SNHLY, CDR2 FYNNEI, per germline. Trimming took 2 bases from V and 4 from J; bases not matched to a gene: 1. The CDR3 runs 14 residues. The DNA of the CDR3 is TGTGCCAGCAGTGAAAGGGGGCTCACCGGGGAGCTGTTTTTT. Translated: CASSERGLTGELFF.

The genes are TRBV19 and TRBJ1-2; D unclear. Germline V lookup: CDR1 LNHDA, CDR2 SQIVND (reference sequence). Trimming cost V 3 bases and J 3 bases, with 8 bases left between them. The CDR3 runs 13 residues. In DNA, the CDR3 is TGTGCCAGTAGTATCTCCCGGGACTATGGCTACACCTTC. The encoded protein is CASSISRDYGYTF.

This clone has a handful of counts. The chain combines TRBV5-1 with TRBJ2-5; no firm D call. V shed 0 bases and J shed 3 bases, with 6 bases lying between them. CDR3 length equals 13 residues. Germline CDR1 reads SGHRS; CDR2 reads YFSETQ. For the CDR3, the DNA is TGCGCCAGCAGCTTGGTCGAGGAAGAGACCCAGTACTTC. Amino acid sequence: CASSLVEEETQYF. The variable domain in full, with the rest retrieved from reference TRBV5-1 and TRBJ2-5, is KAGVTQTPRYLIKTRGQQVTLSCSPISGHRSVSWYQQTPGQGLQFLFEYFSETQRNKGNFPGRFSGRQFSNSRSEMNVSTLELGDSALYLCASSLVEEETQYFGPGTRLLVL.

The rearrangement uses TRBV25-1 and TRBJ1-4, with D perhaps TRBD1 (5 bases). The CDR3 totals 15 residues. CDR1 is MGHDK and CDR2 is SYGVNS in the germline V gene. V was cut by 3 bases and J by 0 bases, with 8 bases left in between. The CDR3, as DNA: TGTGCCAGCAGTGATCGGGGGGCAACTAATGAAAAACTGTTTTTT. Translating gives CASSDRGATNEKLFF.

Comments on this clone: Different DNA sequences within this sample yield the same CDR3. The chain has TRBV27 and TRBJ1-5; D not certain. This CDR3 is built from 12 residues. The germline gives CDR1 MNHEY, CDR2 SMNVEV (reference sequence). Trimming stripped 9 bases from V and 1 base from J, with 7 bases between. CDR3 protein: CASGQSNQPQHF. The CDR3 bases are TGTGCCAGTGGGCAGAGCAATCAGCCCCAGCATTTT.

The gene calls are TRBV11-1 and TRBJ2-7; D is perhaps TRBD2 (6 bases). Deletions cut 4 bases from V and 8 bases from J, with 9 bases between. CDR1 is SGHAT, CDR2 FQDESV, per germline (reference sequence). This CDR3 contains 11 residues. The CDR3 reads CASSWGLQQYF. The CDR3 DNA sequence: TGTGCCAGCAGCTGGGGACTGCAGCAGTACTTC.

This clone has more than one count but fewer than ten. The chain carries TRBV5-6 and TRBJ1-2; weak D call: TRBD1 (5 bases). V lost 2 bases and J 8 bases, leaving 13 bases between the germline ends. There are 13 residues in the CDR3. Germline CDR1 reads SGHDT; CDR2 reads YYEEEE. The CDR3 DNA reads as TGTGCCAGCAGCTTCTGGCAGGGAGGCGGCTACACCTTC. Protein sequence: CASSFWQGGGYTF.

The V and J genes are TRBV9 and TRBJ2-1; no firm D call. V lost 0 bases, J lost 4 bases, and 8 bases lay in between. Germline CDR1 reads SGDLS; CDR2 reads YYNGEE. CDR3 size: 14 residues. The CDR3 here is CASSVETNYNEQFF. DNA for the CDR3: TGTGCCAGCAGCGTAGAGACAAATTACAATGAGCAGTTCTTC.